This TCR beta chain was found in a study of T cell responses to AZD1222 COVID-19 vaccine. Broader study findings: Without day 14 samples, only post-peak T cell repertoires were studied. Nearly half of unique spike-specific TCRs reportedly avoided B.1.351 and B.1.1.7 mutated regions. Only 5 or 6 individuals given AZD1222 were seropositive at baseline. Donor demographics were predominantly white British with a female majority; clonal diversity may be underestimated.

Assay: immunoSEQ multiplex PCR; the TCRdb copy retains only in-frame clones and omits some. The data contain 150,000 to 200,000 clones, 92% of them seen just once; the ten biggest clones take up about 1.5%. Trimming stripped 0 bases from V and 2 bases from J, with 10 bases between. There are 15 residues in the CDR3. Germline CDR1 reads LGHNA; CDR2 reads YSLEER. As regards this clone: Antigen unknown.

The V call is TRBV4-3, the J call TRBJ1-2; D perhaps matches TRBD1 (5 bases). The sequencing used peripheral blood, collected on day 0 of AZD1222 vaccination. This clonotype originated in an adult in good health. The CDR3 sequence: CASSQEDGGNYGYTF. CDR3 coding DNA: TGCGCCAGCAGCCAAGAGGATGGGGGAAACTATGGCTACACCTTC.